This T cell receptor (beta chain) was found in a study of PD-1 blockade in mismatch repair-deficient tumors. Sequenced by immunoSEQ multiplex PCR; TCRdb stores in-frame clones only, minus some. The sample records 100,000 to 150,000 clones, more than 85% being singletons. Germline V gene lookup returns CDR1 MNHNS and CDR2 SASEGT. Trimming removed 10 bases at V and 6 bases at J, with 19 bases between. The CDR3 length is 13 residues. The sample in question was peripheral blood, obtained 44 weeks after starting pembrolizumab. The chain carries TRBV6-1 and TRBJ2-7, with D maybe TRBD1 (6 bases). This receptor was obtained from an adult with mismatch repair-deficient cancer. CDR3 in amino acids: CATELQGLGEQYF. CDR3 DNA: TGTGCCACCGAGTTGCAGGGGTTGGGCGAGCAGTACTTC.